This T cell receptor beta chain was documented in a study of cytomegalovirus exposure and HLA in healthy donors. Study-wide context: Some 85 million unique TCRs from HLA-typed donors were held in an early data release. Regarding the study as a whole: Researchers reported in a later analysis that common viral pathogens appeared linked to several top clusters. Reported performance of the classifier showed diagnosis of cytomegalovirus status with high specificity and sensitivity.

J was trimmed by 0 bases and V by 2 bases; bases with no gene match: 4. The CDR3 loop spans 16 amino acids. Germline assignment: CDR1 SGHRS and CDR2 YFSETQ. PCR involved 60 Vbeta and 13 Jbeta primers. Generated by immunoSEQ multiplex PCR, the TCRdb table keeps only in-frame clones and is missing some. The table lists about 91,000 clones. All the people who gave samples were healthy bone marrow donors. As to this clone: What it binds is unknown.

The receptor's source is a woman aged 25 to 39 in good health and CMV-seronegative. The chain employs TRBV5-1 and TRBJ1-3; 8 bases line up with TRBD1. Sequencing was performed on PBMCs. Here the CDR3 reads CASSLAGGFSGNTIYF. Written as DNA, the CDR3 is TGCGCCAGCAGCTTAGCAGGGGGCTTCTCTGGAAACACCATATATTTT.